These 12 T cell receptor beta chains came from one sample sequenced in a study of CD8+ T cells in alopecia areata. After isolation, RNA underwent reverse transcription to generate cDNA as the sequencing template. Here immunoSEQ multiplex PCR was the method, and the copy in TCRdb shows in-frame clones only, minus some. The sample records about 200,000 clones, under 40% being singletons. The treatment denotes: oral pan-JAK inhibitor, 5-10 mg twice daily. The source material was CD4+ T cells sorted from blood, sampled around week 30, from a patient treated with tofacitinib. The receptors originated from a human donor with alopecia areata.

This sequence joins TRBV11-2 and TRBJ2-7, with a tentative D call TRBD1 (5 bases). V lost 6 bases to trimming and J lost 3 bases, with 15 bases between them. CDR1 and CDR2 (germline): SGHAT, FQNNGV. This CDR3 is 14 amino acids long. The CDR3 coding sequence is TGTGCCAGCAGGTCAGACAGTTCCCTCTACGAGCAGTACTTC. It specifies CASRSDSSLYEQYF.

This clone was picked up a small number of times. Other DNA sequences in the same sample also yield this CDR3. The gene calls are TRBV5-1 and TRBJ1-2; D is ambiguous. With 0 bases removed from V and 6 bases from J, the gap between germline ends came to 6 bases. The CDR3 covers 12 residues. The germline V gene encodes CDR1 SGHRS and CDR2 YFSETQ. The CDR3: CASSLGQNGYTF. The DNA of the CDR3 is TGCGCCAGCAGCTTGGGACAAAATGGCTACACCTTC.

The chain carries TRBV6-5 and TRBJ2-4, with D maybe TRBD2 (5 bases). Germline-derived CDR1 and CDR2 are MNHEY and SVGAGI. CDR3 length: 11 residues. Trimming took 8 bases from V and 6 from J, leaving 8 bases between them. This CDR3 is CASFAGNIQYF. DNA for the CDR3: TGTGCCAGCTTTGCGGGAAACATTCAGTACTTC.

At least ten counts were recorded for this clone. V usage is TRBV11-2 and J usage is TRBJ2-1; D not certain. The V gene lost 1 base and the J gene lost 6 bases, with 4 bases spanning the gap. Per the germline V gene, CDR1 is SGHAT and CDR2 is FQNNGV. The CDR3 extends over 12 amino acids. CDR3: CASSLVTNEQFF. The CDR3 DNA sequence: TGTGCCAGCAGCTTAGTTACCAATGAGCAGTTCTTC.

The chain combines TRBV4-2 with TRBJ1-2, with 7 nucleotides matching TRBD1. V lost 3 bases, J lost 6 bases, and 4 bases stayed unmatched. The germline V gene has CDR1 LGHNA and CDR2 YNFKEQ. The CDR3 runs to 13 residues. The CDR3 DNA sequence: TGTGCCAGCAGCCAGGACAGGAGGAATGGCTACACCTTC. This gives the protein CASSQDRRNGYTF.

The rearrangement joins TRBV23-1 to TRBJ2-7; D call uncertain. TRBV23-1 qualifies as an ORF whose function is uncertain. The ends were cut back, 0 bases at V and 6 bases at J, with 12 bases in the middle. CDR3 length: 14 residues. CDR3 residues: CASSQSTPYFEQYF. The DNA for the CDR3 is TGCGCCAGCAGTCAATCGACGCCGTATTTCGAGCAGTACTTC.

In its sample, this clone was seen a few times. The chain uses TRBV25-1 and TRBJ1-6; D not resolved. The V gene's germline CDR1 is MGHDK and CDR2 SYGVNS. CDR3 length: 12 amino acids. The V gene lost 6 bases and the J gene lost 5 bases, with 5 bases spanning the gap. The CDR3 protein is CASSLNNSPLHF. The CDR3 bases are TGTGCCAGCAGCCTAAATAATTCACCCCTCCACTTT.

The genes are TRBV27 and TRBJ2-5, with 12 bases aligning to TRBD1. J was trimmed by 5 bases and V by 7 bases; bases with no gene match: 8. The CDR3 extends over 15 amino acids. Germline CDR1 and CDR2: MNHEY and SMNVEV (reference sequence). CDR3 sequence (DNA): TGTGCCAGCAAAGGGAGGGACAGGGGGCGGGAGACCCAGTACTTC. Its translation is CASKGRDRGRETQYF.

V usage is TRBV30 and J usage is TRBJ2-1, with 13 bases that match TRBD2. V shed 5 bases and J 4 bases; nucleotides not matched to a gene: 5. The CDR3 runs 15 residues. Germline V gives CDR1 GTSNPN, CDR2 SVGIG (reference sequence). CDR3 nucleotides: TGTGCCTGGGCCCAGGGACTAGCGGGATACAATGAGCAGTTCTTC. It is translated as CAWAQGLAGYNEQFF.

The chain recombines TRBV5-1 with TRBJ2-1; 8 nucleotides align to TRBD2. This CDR3 comprises 18 residues. V was clipped by 1 base and J by 8 bases; unmatched bases: 17. Germline V gene lookup returns CDR1 SGHRS and CDR2 YFSETQ. The CDR3: CASSLFPQSGRATDEQFF. CDR3 bases: TGCGCCAGCAGCTTGTTTCCTCAGAGCGGGAGAGCTACGGATGAGCAGTTCTTC.

This clone was recorded a few times. The chain uses TRBV2 and TRBJ1-3, with no clear D. This CDR3 has 13 amino acids. V lost 6 bases and J 0 bases, leaving 6 bases between the germline ends. CDR1 SNHLY and CDR2 FYNNEI come from the germline V gene. The DNA of the CDR3 is TGTGCCAGCAGGGCGGACTCTGGAAACACCATATATTTT. Protein product: CASRADSGNTIYF.

The chain links TRBV7-9 to TRBJ2-6, with a tentative D call TRBD1 (5 bases). The ends were cut back, 4 bases at V and 5 bases at J, with 21 bases in the middle. Germline CDR1 SEHNR, CDR2 FQNEAQ (reference sequence). CDR3 length: 18 amino acids. The DNA for the CDR3 is TGTGCCAGCAGCTACTACGGATACCATGACAGTCGGGCCAACGTCCTGACTTTC. It is translated as CASSYYGYHDSRANVLTF. Full variable domain (remainder filled in from reference TRBV7-9 and TRBJ2-6): DTGVSQNPRHKITKRGQNVTFRCDPISEHNRLYWYRQTLGQGPEFLTYFQNEAQLEKSRLLSDRFSAERPKGSFSTLEIQRTEQGDSAMYLCASSYYGYHDSRANVLTFGAGSRLTVL.